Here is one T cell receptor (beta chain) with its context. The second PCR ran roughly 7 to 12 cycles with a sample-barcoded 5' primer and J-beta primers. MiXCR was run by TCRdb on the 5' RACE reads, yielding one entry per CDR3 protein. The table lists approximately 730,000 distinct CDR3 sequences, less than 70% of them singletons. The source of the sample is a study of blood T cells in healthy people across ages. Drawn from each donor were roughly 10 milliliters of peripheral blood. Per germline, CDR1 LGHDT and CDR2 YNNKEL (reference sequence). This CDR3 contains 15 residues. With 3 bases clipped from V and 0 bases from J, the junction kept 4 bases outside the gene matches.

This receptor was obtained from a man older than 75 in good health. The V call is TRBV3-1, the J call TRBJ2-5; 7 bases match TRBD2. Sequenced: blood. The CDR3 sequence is CASSHHLADQETQYF. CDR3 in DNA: TGTGCCAGCAGCCACCACCTAGCGGACCAAGAGACCCAGTACTTC.